This T cell receptor (beta chain) was sequenced for a study of T cell repertoires in cytomegalovirus infection. Turning to the study itself: CMV infection and matching HLA type were both indicated by public TCR beta signatures.

This clonotype has a handful of counts. Its antigen is not identified. TCRdb reprocessed the reads via MiXCR and lists one record per CDR3 protein. The sample holds approximately 350,000 distinct CDR3 sequences, about 35% seen once. Per the germline V gene, CDR1 is MNHNS and CDR2 is SASEGT. The CDR3 length is 10 residues. Between the trimmed V and J ends, which lost 8 bases and 5 bases, there was a span of 4 bases. The material was cultured PBMCs, obtained from culture after CMV antigen stimulation. The source is a human donor in good health (CMV status not recorded). Some clones in this sample may be carry-over from other donors' samples. The chain has TRBV6-1 and TRBJ2-4; D unresolved. The CDR3 region has the DNA TGTGCCAGCCAGCAAAACATTCAGTACTTC. Its protein is CASQQNIQYF.